This entry lists 18 T cell receptor beta chains sequenced from one sample in a study of T cell changes during pregnancy in multiple sclerosis. Method: immunoSEQ multiplex PCR; TCRdb's copy keeps in-frame clones and lacks some. The table records tens of thousands of clones, 92% of them present only once. Sequenced material: peripheral blood, taken in the second trimester of pregnancy. The receptors were sampled from a female donor with multiple sclerosis, enrolled in a pregnancy study.

A single count supports this clone. The chain has TRBV6-4 and TRBJ2-1; D is ambiguous. The CDR3 is made up of 13 amino acids. Germline V gives CDR1 MRHNA, CDR2 SNTAGT. The V gene lost 4 bases and the J gene lost 6 bases, with 10 bases spanning the gap. The CDR3 nucleotides are TGTGCCAGCAGTGTTAACGCGGTCAATGAGCAGTTCTTC. Its protein product is CASSVNAVNEQFF.

V usage is TRBV7-7 and J usage is TRBJ2-2, with 11 bases lining up with TRBD1. Germline V gives CDR1 SSHAT, CDR2 FNYEAQ (reference sequence). The CDR3 covers 15 residues. Germline trimming cut 5 bases from V and 6 bases from J; bases unmatched to any gene: 5. The CDR3: CASSRTGGRPGELFF. CDR3 DNA sequence: TGTGCCAGCAGCAGGACAGGGGGCAGGCCCGGGGAGCTGTTTTTT.

The chain links TRBV18 to TRBJ2-3, with TRBD1 matching 7 bases. V lost 3 bases, J lost 7 bases, and 4 bases stayed unmatched. The germline V gene encodes CDR1 KGHSH and CDR2 LQKENI. The CDR3 sequence is 13 residues long. CDR3 residues: CASSPGQPNTQYF. CDR3 bases: TGTGCCAGCTCACCGGGACAGCCAAATACGCAGTATTTT.

This clone was counted a few times. This CDR3 reads CASSLDSIRPQHF. The CDR3 bases are TGTGCCAGCAGCTTGGACAGTATCCGGCCCCAGCATTTT. This sequence joins TRBV7-2 and TRBJ1-5; a possible D gene is TRBD1 (6 bases). The CDR3 loop spans 13 amino acids. Trimming removed 3 bases from V and 9 bases from J, with 12 bases in between. Per germline, CDR1 SGHTA and CDR2 FQGNSA. Combining the CDR3 with reference TRBV7-2 and TRBJ1-5 gives the whole variable domain GAGVSQSPSNKVTEKGKDVELRCDPISGHTALYWYRQSLGQGLEFLIYFQGNSAPDKSGLPSDRFSAERTGGSVSTLTIQRTQQEDSAVYLCASSLDSIRPQHFGDGTRLSIL.

The rearrangement links TRBV6-1 to TRBJ2-6; D is perhaps TRBD1 (6 bases). The CDR3 extends over 16 amino acids. V dropped 3 bases and J dropped 0 bases, with 9 bases sitting between them. The germline V gene encodes CDR1 MNHNS and CDR2 SASEGT. Here the CDR3 DNA reads TGTGCCAGCAGTGAGTGGACAGACTCTGGGGCCAACGTCCTGACTTTC. It specifies CASSEWTDSGANVLTF.

The genes are TRBV27 and TRBJ1-2, with D unclear. Per germline, CDR1 MNHEY and CDR2 SMNVEV (reference sequence). The CDR3 loop spans 13 amino acids. V was trimmed by 4 bases and J by 3 bases, leaving 9 bases between them. The chain's CDR3 is CASSYGFDYGYTF. CDR3 in DNA: TGTGCCAGCAGTTACGGGTTTGACTATGGCTACACCTTC.

The V and J genes are TRBV6-5 and TRBJ2-7, with D possibly being TRBD2 (5 bases). Looked up from germline, CDR1 is MNHEY and CDR2 is SVGAGI. V was trimmed by 2 bases and J by 2 bases, leaving 16 bases between them. The CDR3 runs to 16 residues. CDR3 residues: CASSYTGVALTYEQYF. The CDR3 coding sequence is TGTGCCAGCAGTTACACCGGGGTAGCGCTGACCTACGAGCAGTACTTC.

The rearrangement links TRBV11-2 to TRBJ1-6; D is perhaps TRBD1 (6 bases). V was trimmed by 5 bases and J by 1 base, leaving 18 bases between them. Per germline, CDR1 SGHAT and CDR2 FQNNGV. This CDR3 region has 18 residues. CDR3 bases: TGTGCCAGCAGCGGTAGGGGGGGTTCTATTTCCTATAATTCACCCCTCCACTTT. Translating it yields CASSGRGGSISYNSPLHF.

J is TRBJ2-2 and V is TRBV5-1; 8 positions agree with TRBD2. This CDR3 spans 15 amino acids. Trimming removed 4 bases from V and 3 bases from J; junction bases left unmatched: 5. From germline, CDR1 is SGHRS and CDR2 YFSETQ. CDR3 DNA sequence: TGCGCCAGCAGCCTGGGACTAGAATACACCGGGGAGCTGTTTTTT. This encodes CASSLGLEYTGELFF.

The V and J genes are TRBV5-1 and TRBJ2-5, with 9 bases fitting TRBD1. CDR3 length: 16 residues. With 5 bases clipped from V and 4 bases from J, the junction kept 12 bases outside the gene matches. CDR1 and CDR2 (germline): SGHRS, YFSETQ. For the CDR3, the DNA is TGCGCCAGCAGATCTACAGGGGGCGCGGATAGAGAGACCCAGTACTTC. Residues: CASRSTGGADRETQYF.

The chain recombines TRBV19 with TRBJ2-2; no firm D call. The CDR3 is 12 amino acids. Germline V gene sequence: CDR1 LNHDA, CDR2 SQIVND (reference sequence). V was pared by 3 bases and J by 6 bases, with 5 bases between. CDR3 in amino acids: CASSIRSGELFF. The CDR3 DNA is TGTGCCAGTAGTATTCGGTCCGGGGAGCTGTTTTTT.

This clone showed up just once. The chain carries TRBV27 and TRBJ2-1; 8 bases line up with TRBD2. The CDR3 has 15 residues. Germline V gene sequence: CDR1 MNHEY, CDR2 SMNVEV (reference sequence). V was clipped by 5 bases and J by 3 bases; unmatched bases: 6. CDR3 bases: TGTGCCAGCAGTCCCGCGGGAGGAGGCTACAATGAGCAGTTCTTC. Amino acid sequence: CASSPAGGGYNEQFF.

The V gene is TRBV2, the J gene TRBJ2-2, with D tentatively TRBD2 (7 bases). Trimming took 1 base from V and 4 from J, leaving 10 bases between them. The germline gives CDR1 SNHLY, CDR2 FYNNEI. The length of the CDR3 is 15 residues. The CDR3 nucleotides read TGTGCCAGCAGTGAAGGCGGGGGCATCACCGGGGAGCTGTTTTTT. This encodes CASSEGGGITGELFF.

This chain uses TRBV11-3 with TRBJ1-6, with D perhaps matching TRBD1 (6 bases). V was cut by 3 bases and J by 7 bases, with 19 bases left in between. The germline V gene encodes CDR1 SGHNT and CDR2 YENEEA. The CDR3 is 17 residues long. The CDR3 bases are TGTGCCAGCAGCTTGAGTACACAGGGCTCGCTGAATTCACCCCTCCACTTT. Its translation is CASSLSTQGSLNSPLHF.

The V call is TRBV2, the J call TRBJ2-3; no reliable D call. V was pared by 5 bases and J by 0 bases, with 12 bases between. The germline CDR1 and CDR2 sequences are SNHLY and FYNNEI. The CDR3 length is 15 residues. The CDR3 DNA reads TGTGCCAGCAGTCGGGTGCTAACCAGCACAGATACGCAGTATTTT. This codes for CASSRVLTSTDTQYF.

The chain links TRBV2 to TRBJ1-5; 7 nucleotides align to TRBD1. The J segment lost 2 bases and the V segment lost 6 bases, leaving 10 bases of the junction unmatched. Germline CDR1 is SNHLY and CDR2 is FYNNEI. This CDR3 is 16 amino acids long. The CDR3 here is CASSLDRDGRNQPQHF. CDR3 in DNA: TGTGCCAGCAGCCTCGACAGGGACGGACGCAATCAGCCCCAGCATTTT. The variable domain in full, with the rest retrieved from reference TRBV2 and TRBJ1-5, is EPEVTQTPSHQVTQMGQEVILRCVPISNHLYFYWYRQILGQKVEFLVSFYNNEISEKSEIFDDQFSVERPDGSNFTLKIRSTKLEDSAMYFCASSLDRDGRNQPQHFGDGTRLSIL.

This chain links TRBV6-5 with TRBJ2-4, with D maybe TRBD2 (5 bases). In germline, CDR1 is MNHEY, CDR2 SVGAGI. This CDR3 region has 14 residues. The germline V and J ends were trimmed by 0 bases and 10 bases, with 13 bases remaining between them. The CDR3, as DNA: TGTGCCAGCAGTTACTCGAGGGTGGCTAGGATTCAGTACTTC. Translated: CASSYSRVARIQYF.

This clone was observed once. In DNA form, the CDR3 reads TGTGCCAGTATGAACGGGGGGGCCAACCACGAGCAGTACTTC. Translated, it gives CASMNGGANHEQYF. The chain has TRBV19 and TRBJ2-7, with TRBD2 matching 8 bases. From germline, CDR1 is LNHDA and CDR2 SQIVND (reference sequence). The CDR3 spans 14 residues. Trimming removed 7 bases from V and 5 bases from J; junction bases left unmatched: 10.